The clone carrying this T cell receptor beta chain turned up a few times. What it binds is not known. The data belong to a study of OX40 agonist ivuxolimab in advanced cancers. Study in general: Patients treated during dose escalation were battling hepatocellular carcinoma, melanoma, renal cell or head and neck cancer.

Study findings and constraints: Partial responders at 0.1-3.0 mg/kg had among the lowest clonal expansion.

Some clones are missing from TCRdb's copy, which holds only in-frame ones; the method was immunoSEQ multiplex PCR. The sample includes under 90,000 clones, 75% to 90% seen only once; the top ten take approximately 2.2%. With V trimmed by 7 bases and J by 3 bases, 7 bases remained unmatched. There are 14 residues in the CDR3. Germline CDR1 and CDR2: SGDLS and YYNGEE. The chain employs TRBV9 and TRBJ1-2; TRBD1 matches at 9 bases. Sequencing used CD4+ or CD8+ T cells sorted from blood, obtained in a trial of the OX40 agonist ivuxolimab. The sequence was obtained from an adult with an advanced solid tumor such as melanoma, head and neck, liver or kidney cancer. CDR3 residues: CASGLGQGHYGYTF. The CDR3 nucleotides read TGTGCCAGCGGATTGGGACAGGGCCACTATGGCTACACCTTC.